This TCR beta chain was found in a study of brain T cells in children with intractable seizures. The sequenced cases were selected for having the highest brain T cell transcript signatures. Of note for this clone: The antigen is not known.

Overall study results and limits: Top 50 brain clonotypes included both public and private clones.

This CDR3 comprises 15 residues. V lost 3 bases and J 1 base, leaving 10 bases between the germline ends. Germline CDR1 reads LGHDT; CDR2 reads YNNKEL (reference sequence). The data were produced by immunoSEQ multiplex PCR, yet TCRdb's version contains in-frame clones alone and is incomplete. The sample yields more than 3,500 clones, around 70% seen once. The chain couples TRBV3-1 (or the pseudogene TRBV3-2) to TRBJ1-3; D possibly corresponds to TRBD1 (5 bases). The source material was resected brain tissue, sampled at surgery. The TCR comes from a girl aged 2-10 years with Rasmussen encephalitis and intractable seizures. CDR3 sequence reads: CASSQGRESGNTIYF. CDR3 DNA: TGTGCCAGCAGCCAGGGACGTGAATCTGGAAACACCATATATTTT.